Included here is one T cell receptor beta chain sequence, with context. As yet, its antigen is unknown. No conserved phenylalanine or tryptophan ends this CDR3, so it is likely a read error. It is unclear where the CDR3 begins or ends on the DNA, so no DNA is shown, and the CDR3 is as TCRdb lists it. Assembly of TCR beta libraries relied on iRepertoire HTBI primers together with Arm-PCR of CDR3 regions. TCRdb reprocessed the multiplex PCR reads with MiXCR, giving one entry per CDR3 protein. The sample contains some 220,000 distinct CDR3 sequences, approximately 19% of which appear only once. This sample is part of a study of regulatory T cells in long-lasting Graves disease. Germline-derived CDR1 and CDR2 are SGHAT and FQNNGV. The CDR3 comprises 10 residues, both ends counted. Noted time point: newly diagnosed GD, antithyroid drugs for less than 3 months. TCR sequences were obtained from RNA taken from PBMCs. The authors drew 9 to 9.5 milliliters of peripheral blood into EDTA tubes.

Study conclusions and caveats: Persistent disease favored TRBV28, TRBJ1-2 and TRBJ2-5.

The data were also submitted as part of a second study, on T cells in Graves' hyperthyroidism and ophthalmopathy.

The starting material was peripheral blood mononuclear cells (PBMCs), obtained at new diagnosis, from a patient treated with antithyroid drugs. The clonotype comes from a woman in her 30s with Graves disease. The chain uses TRBV11-2 and TRBJ2-1; TRBD1 is the table's D call and was not checked against the DNA. This chain's CDR3 is CASSLDEGFC.